This T cell receptor beta chain was identified in a study of OX40 agonist ivuxolimab in advanced cancers. Germline lookup yields CDR1 MDHEN and CDR2 SYDVKM. This CDR3 is 13 amino acids long. With 2 bases removed from V and 5 bases from J, the gap between germline ends came to 9 bases. This clone came up a few times. Some clones are missing from TCRdb's copy, which holds only in-frame ones; the method was immunoSEQ multiplex PCR. The table records around 70,000 clones, just under 85% of them present only once. Sequencing was performed on CD4+ or CD8+ T cells sorted from blood, taken in a trial of the OX40 agonist ivuxolimab. The chain recombines TRBV28 with TRBJ1-1, with D possibly TRBD1 on 6 matching bases. This sequence originates from an adult with an advanced solid tumor such as melanoma, head and neck, liver or kidney cancer. The CDR3 spells CASSLQGRTEAFF. The DNA of the CDR3 is TGTGCCAGCAGTTTACAGGGGAGGACTGAAGCTTTCTTT. The variable domain in full, completed from reference TRBV28 and TRBJ1-1, reads DVKVTQSSRYLVKRTGEKVFLECVQDMDHENMFWYRQDPGLGLRLIYFSYDVKMKEKGDIPEGYSVSREKKERFSLILESASTNQTSMYLCASSLQGRTEAFFGQGTRLTVV.